This T cell receptor beta chain was captured in a study of OX40 agonist ivuxolimab in advanced cancers. Across the whole study: Of the participants, around 39% had some prior anti-PD-1, anti-PD-L1 or anti-CTLA-4 therapy, which was allowed.

Study results and limitations: Mean expanded clone counts were higher in CD8+ than CD4+ T cells. The 0.1-3.0 mg/kg partial responders had among the lowest clonal expansion. By week 6 at 0.1 to 3.0 mg/kg, blood CD4+ and CD8+ T cells had expanded clonally.

Assay: immunoSEQ multiplex PCR; the TCRdb copy retains only in-frame clones and omits some. The sample includes 45,000 to 50,000 clones, roughly 90% of them seen just once. In this sample, this clone turned up once. Its antigen is still unknown. Compared with germline, one end of the junction differs, possibly owing to a read error. CDR1 is SSHAT and CDR2 is FNYEAQ in the germline V gene (reference sequence). The length of the CDR3 is 15 residues. The chain uses TRBV7-7 and TRBJ2-1; 11 bases fit TRBD2. The TCR was taken from an adult with an advanced solid tumor such as melanoma, head and neck, liver or kidney cancer. Sample: CD4+ or CD8+ T cells sorted from blood, taken in a trial of the OX40 agonist ivuxolimab. The chain's CDR3 is CASSPGTSGYNEQFF. The CDR3, as DNA: TGTGCTAGCAGCCCCGGGACTAGCGGCTACAATGAGCAGTTCTTC.